The clone carrying this T cell receptor (beta chain) has a count of ten or more. Clones were sequenced by immunoSEQ multiplex PCR, and TCRdb holds only the in-frame ones, with some missing. The sample has 200,000 to 250,000 clones, roughly 90% seen once. This sample is drawn from a study of blood T cell repertoires in COVID-19. Study-wide background: Nucleic acid was either cDNA or gDNA, and it came from T cells, B-cell-depleted T cells, or PBMCs.

Germline loops: CDR1 MNHEY, CDR2 SVGAGI. The CDR3 spans 14 residues. Trimming took 6 bases from V and 2 from J; bases not matched to a gene: 5. Everyone who took part was 18 to 89 years old, and they came from about 25 US areas. This TCR was recovered from a man aged 18 to 29 with acute COVID-19. The specimen sequenced was PBMCs or T cells enriched from blood (not recorded which). The V and J genes are TRBV6-5 and TRBJ2-7; 9 nucleotides agree with TRBD1. Here the CDR3 DNA reads TGTGCCAGCAGAACAGGGGGCGAAACCTACGAGCAGTACTTC. It encodes CASRTGGETYEQYF.